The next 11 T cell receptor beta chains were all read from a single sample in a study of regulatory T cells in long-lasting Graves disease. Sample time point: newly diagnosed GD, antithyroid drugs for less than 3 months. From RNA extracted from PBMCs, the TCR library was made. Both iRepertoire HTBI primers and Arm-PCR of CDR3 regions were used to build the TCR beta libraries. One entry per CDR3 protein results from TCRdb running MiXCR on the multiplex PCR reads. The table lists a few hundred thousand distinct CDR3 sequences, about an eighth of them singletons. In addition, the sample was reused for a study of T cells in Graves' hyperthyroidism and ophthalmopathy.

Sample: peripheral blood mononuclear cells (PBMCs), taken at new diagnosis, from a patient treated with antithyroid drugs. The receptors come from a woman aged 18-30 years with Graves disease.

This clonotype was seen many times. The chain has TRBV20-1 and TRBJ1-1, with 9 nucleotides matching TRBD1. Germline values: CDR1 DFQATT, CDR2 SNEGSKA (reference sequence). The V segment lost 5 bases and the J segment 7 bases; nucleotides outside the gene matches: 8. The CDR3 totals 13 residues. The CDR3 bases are TGCAGTGCTCCGGACAGGGGAGGGCATGAAGCTTTCTTT. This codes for CSAPDRGGHEAFF.

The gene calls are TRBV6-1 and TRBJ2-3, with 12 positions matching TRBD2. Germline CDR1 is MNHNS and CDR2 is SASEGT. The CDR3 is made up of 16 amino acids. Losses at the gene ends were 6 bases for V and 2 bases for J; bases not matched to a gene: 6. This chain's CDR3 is CASSRGLAGNTDTQYF. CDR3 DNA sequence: TGTGCCAGCAGCCGTGGACTAGCGGGAAACACAGATACGCAGTATTTT.

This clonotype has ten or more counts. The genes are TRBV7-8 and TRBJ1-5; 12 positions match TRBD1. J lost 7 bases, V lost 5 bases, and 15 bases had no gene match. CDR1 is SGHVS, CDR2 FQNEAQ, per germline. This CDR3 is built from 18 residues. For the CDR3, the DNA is TGTGCCAGCAGCCTCGGGACAGGGGGCCCGTTATCGGAACAGCCCCAGCATTTT. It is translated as CASSLGTGGPLSEQPQHF.

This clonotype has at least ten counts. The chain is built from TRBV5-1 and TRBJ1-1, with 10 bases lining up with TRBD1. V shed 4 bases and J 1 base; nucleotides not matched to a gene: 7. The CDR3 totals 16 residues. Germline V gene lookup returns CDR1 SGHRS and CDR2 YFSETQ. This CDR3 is CASSLLTGGANTEAFF. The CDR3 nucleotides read TGCGCCAGCAGCCTCCTGACAGGGGGCGCGAACACTGAAGCTTTCTTT. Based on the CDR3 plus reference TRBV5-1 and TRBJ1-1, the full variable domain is KAGVTQTPRYLIKTRGQQVTLSCSPISGHRSVSWYQQTPGQGLQFLFEYFSETQRNKGNFPGRFSGRQFSNSRSEMNVSTLELGDSALYLCASSLLTGGANTEAFFGQGTRLTVV.

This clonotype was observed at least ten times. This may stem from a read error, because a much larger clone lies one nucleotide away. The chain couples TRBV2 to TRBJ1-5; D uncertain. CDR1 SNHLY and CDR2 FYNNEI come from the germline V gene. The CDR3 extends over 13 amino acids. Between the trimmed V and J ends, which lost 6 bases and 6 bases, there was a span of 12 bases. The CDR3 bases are TGTGCCAGCAGGGTAGGCAGTCCTCAGCCCCAGCATTTT. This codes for CASRVGSPQPQHF.

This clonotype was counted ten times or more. The CDR3 nucleotides read TGTGCCATCAGTGAGCCCGACACTGAAGCTTTCTTT. It yields the protein CAISEPDTEAFF. V usage is TRBV10-3 and J usage is TRBJ1-1, with D unresolved. CDR3 length: 12 amino acids. From germline, CDR1 is ENHRY and CDR2 SYGVKD. With 2 bases removed from V and 3 bases from J, the gap between germline ends came to 4 bases.

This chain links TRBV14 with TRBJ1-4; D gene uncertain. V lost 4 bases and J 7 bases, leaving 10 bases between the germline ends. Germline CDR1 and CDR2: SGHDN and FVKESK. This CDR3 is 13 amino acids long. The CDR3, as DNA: TGTGCCAGCAGCCGACCGAAGTTTGAAAAACTGTTTTTT. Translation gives CASSRPKFEKLFF.

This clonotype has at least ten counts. CDR3 sequence reads: CAWTSGRSHYNEQFF. DNA of the CDR3: TGTGCCTGGACTAGCGGGAGGTCTCACTACAATGAGCAGTTCTTC. This chain uses TRBV30 with TRBJ2-1, with 11 positions matching TRBD2. Germline assignment: CDR1 GTSNPN and CDR2 SVGIG (reference sequence). Unmatched junction bases numbered 5, after V lost 4 bases and J lost 3 bases. CDR3 size: 15 residues.

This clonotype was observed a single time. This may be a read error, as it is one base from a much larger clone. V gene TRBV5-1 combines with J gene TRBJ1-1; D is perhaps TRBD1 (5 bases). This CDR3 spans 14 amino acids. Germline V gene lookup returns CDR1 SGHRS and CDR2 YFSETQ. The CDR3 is CASGFLGGDTEAFF. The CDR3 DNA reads TGCGCCAGCGGCTTCCTCGGGGGAGACACTGAAGCTTTCTTT.

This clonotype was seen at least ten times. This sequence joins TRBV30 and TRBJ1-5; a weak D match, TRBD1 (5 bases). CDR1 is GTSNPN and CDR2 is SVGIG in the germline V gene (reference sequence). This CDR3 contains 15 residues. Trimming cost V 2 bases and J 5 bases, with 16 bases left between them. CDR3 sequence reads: CAWSTQSGGYQPQHF. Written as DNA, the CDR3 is TGTGCCTGGAGTACCCAGAGTGGGGGGTATCAGCCCCAGCATTTT.

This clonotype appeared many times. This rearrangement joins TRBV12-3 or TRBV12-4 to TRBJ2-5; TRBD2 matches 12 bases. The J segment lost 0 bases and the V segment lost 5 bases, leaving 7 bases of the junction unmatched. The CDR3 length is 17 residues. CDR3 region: CASSPTSGGLYQETQYF. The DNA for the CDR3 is TGTGCCAGCAGTCCCACTAGCGGGGGGTTGTACCAAGAGACCCAGTACTTC.